The 27 T cell receptor beta chains given below trace back to one sample, sequenced in a study of cytomegalovirus exposure and HLA in healthy donors. The PCR made use of 60 Vbeta and 13 Jbeta primers. This table comes from immunoSEQ multiplex PCR, and its TCRdb copy is limited to in-frame clones, with some not included. The table includes over 100,000 clones, around 77% detected once. Sequenced material: PBMCs. These receptor sequences come from a male donor in good health and CMV-seropositive.

The chain is built from TRBV2 and TRBJ2-1; no clear D. The length of the CDR3 is 10 residues. Between the trimmed V and J ends, which lost 7 bases and 7 bases, there was a span of 5 bases. Per germline, CDR1 SNHLY and CDR2 FYNNEI. The DNA for the CDR3 is TGTGCCAGCACCCATAATGAGCAGTTCTTC. Amino acids: CASTHNEQFF. The full variable domain, with the rest looked up from reference TRBV2 and TRBJ2-1, is EPEVTQTPSHQVTQMGQEVILRCVPISNHLYFYWYRQILGQKVEFLVSFYNNEISEKSEIFDDQFSVERPDGSNFTLKIRSTKLEDSAMYFCASTHNEQFFGPGTRLTVL.

The CDR3 DNA follows: TGTGCCAGCTCGATGGACAGGGGTTTAAACGAGCAGTACTTC. Its translation: CASSMDRGLNEQYF. This chain links TRBV18 with TRBJ2-7; 9 nucleotides line up with TRBD1. The J segment lost 5 bases and the V segment lost 6 bases, leaving 8 bases of the junction unmatched. This CDR3 region has 14 residues. Germline loops: CDR1 KGHSH, CDR2 LQKENI.

This clone has more than one count but fewer than ten. The J gene is TRBJ1-4, the V gene TRBV7-8; no reliable D call. The germline V and J ends were trimmed by 5 bases and 8 bases, with 15 bases remaining between them. CDR3 length: 14 residues. Germline V gives CDR1 SGHVS, CDR2 FQNEAQ. This CDR3 is CASSVVGVVEKLFF. For the CDR3, the DNA is TGTGCCAGCAGCGTTGTTGGTGTAGTGGAAAAACTGTTTTTT.

The chain links TRBV6-1 to TRBJ2-2; 7 bases align to TRBD1. The trim removed 3 bases at V and 2 bases at J, leaving 12 bases unmatched. The CDR3 is 18 residues long. Germline loops: CDR1 MNHNS, CDR2 SASEGT. The CDR3 DNA follows: TGTGCCAGCAGTGATCTAGGACAGGCTACCCGAAACACCGGGGAGCTGTTTTTT. It encodes CASSDLGQATRNTGELFF.

The chain recombines TRBV9 with TRBJ2-1; possible D gene TRBD2, 6 bases. CDR1 and CDR2 from the germline V gene are SGDLS and YYNGEE. This CDR3 has 15 amino acids. V was shortened by 2 bases and J by 8 bases, with 17 bases between the two germline ends. The CDR3 DNA reads TGTGCCAGCAGCGTGTCGTTCGGCGGGAATGATGAGCAGTTCTTC. It specifies CASSVSFGGNDEQFF.

The chain is built from TRBV18 and TRBJ2-7; 11 nucleotides align to TRBD1. Germline CDR1 is KGHSH and CDR2 is LQKENI. The CDR3 is 15 amino acids. Trimming removed 3 bases from V and 5 bases from J; junction bases left unmatched: 6. CDR3 region: CASSPRTGGFNEQYF. As DNA, the CDR3 is TGTGCCAGCTCACCGAGGACAGGGGGCTTTAACGAGCAGTACTTC.

The chain links TRBV5-1 to TRBJ2-3, with unresolved D. The CDR3 consists of 14 residues. Germline V gives CDR1 SGHRS, CDR2 YFSETQ. Trimming stripped 4 bases from V and 3 bases from J, with 12 bases between. The CDR3 nucleotides read TGCGCCAGCAGCCCGCGACTGGGTACAGATACGCAGTATTTT. Its translation: CASSPRLGTDTQYF.

This clone was counted a single time. The V gene is TRBV6-5, the J gene TRBJ2-5; 7 nucleotides agree with TRBD1. The J call may be wrong; the DNA end is better matched by TRBJ2-7. The CDR3 totals 15 residues. In germline, CDR1 is MNHEY, CDR2 SVGAGI. CDR3 residues: CASRPWTGNLYEQYF. The CDR3 DNA sequence: TGTGCCAGCAGACCTTGGACAGGTAACCTCTACGAGCAGTACTTC.

A note on this clone: In the same sample, other DNA sequences code for this CDR3. The chain has TRBV9 and TRBJ1-3, with D perhaps matching TRBD1 (6 bases). The germline CDR1 and CDR2 sequences are SGDLS and YYNGEE. V shed 4 bases and J shed 5 bases, with 13 bases lying between them. The CDR3 spans 14 residues. The CDR3 DNA sequence: TGTGCCAGCAGCTCTCGAGACAGGAGAAACACCATATATTTT. Translating gives CASSSRDRRNTIYF.

The chain recombines TRBV7-2 with TRBJ1-2; TRBD1 agrees at 7 bases. CDR1 and CDR2 (germline): SGHTA, FQGNSA. V gave up 1 base and J gave up 6 bases; unmatched junction bases: 5. The CDR3 is 14 residues long. The CDR3: CASSLGRGPHGYTF. In DNA form, the CDR3 reads TGTGCCAGCAGCTTAGGGAGGGGGCCCCATGGCTACACCTTC.

This rearrangement joins TRBV15 to TRBJ2-1; D perhaps matches TRBD1 (5 bases). The germline CDR1 and CDR2 sequences are LNHNV and YYDKDF (reference sequence). This CDR3 has 15 amino acids. The ends were cut back, 0 bases at V and 10 bases at J, with 16 bases in the middle. The CDR3: CATSRDKTAIREQFF. The CDR3 DNA is TGTGCCACCAGCAGAGATAAGACAGCAATCCGGGAGCAGTTCTTC. Full variable domain (rest looked up from reference TRBV15 and TRBJ2-1): DAMVIQNPRYQVTQFGKPVTLSCSQTLNHNVMYWYQQKSSQAPKLLFHYYDKDFNNEADTPDNFQSRRPNTSFCFLDIRSPGLGDTAMYLCATSRDKTAIREQFFGPGTRLTVL.

This chain uses TRBV5-1 with TRBJ2-1; tentatively, D is TRBD1 (6 bases). CDR1 and CDR2 (germline): SGHRS, YFSETQ. The CDR3 extends over 12 amino acids. Between the trimmed V and J ends, which lost 0 bases and 13 bases, there was a span of 11 bases. CDR3 sequence: CASSLAGEGQFF. The CDR3 bases are TGCGCCAGCAGCTTGGCAGGGGAAGGTCAGTTCTTC.

The rearrangement links TRBV4-2 to TRBJ2-5; 9 nucleotides agree with TRBD2. Germline values: CDR1 LGHNA, CDR2 YNFKEQ. V lost 1 base and J lost 5; bases outside the gene matches: 8. The CDR3 consists of 16 residues. The DNA for the CDR3 is TGTGCCAGCAGCCAAGGCGGGGGGGCCGTTAGGGAGACCCAGTACTTC. As protein: CASSQGGGAVRETQYF.

This clone was seen more than once but under ten times. The rearrangement links TRBV6-5 to TRBJ1-2, with D perhaps matching TRBD1 (6 bases). The CDR3 is made up of 14 amino acids. Germline CDR1 and CDR2: MNHEY and SVGAGI. Trimming pared 4 bases from V and 4 bases from J, leaving 13 bases between. The CDR3 is CASSLTGLGYGYTF. The CDR3 nucleotides read TGTGCCAGCAGTTTAACAGGGCTAGGCTATGGCTACACCTTC.

The CDR3 nucleotides are TGTGCCACCCCAGCGGGCCCCATCCGCTCTGGGGCCAACGTCCTGACTTTC. This translates into CATPAGPIRSGANVLTF. This sequence joins TRBV2 and TRBJ2-6; a possible D gene is TRBD2 (6 bases). Between the trimmed V and J ends, which lost 10 bases and 0 bases, there was a span of 19 bases. The CDR3 covers 17 residues. Per the germline V gene, CDR1 is SNHLY and CDR2 is FYNNEI.

This chain links TRBV7-9 with TRBJ1-3; 7 positions agree with TRBD1. V was clipped by 6 bases and J by 4 bases; unmatched bases: 6. CDR3 size: 14 residues. In germline, CDR1 is SEHNR, CDR2 FQNEAQ (reference sequence). In nucleotides, the CDR3 is TGTGCCAGCAGTTCCGACAGGGAGGGAAACACCATATATTTT. Protein product: CASSSDREGNTIYF.

This chain connects TRBV2 to TRBJ2-3; tentatively, D is TRBD2 (5 bases). Trimming shortened V by 6 bases and J by 4 bases, and 11 bases separated the two germline ends. This CDR3 has 13 residues. CDR1 and CDR2 from the germline V gene are SNHLY and FYNNEI. In DNA, the CDR3 is TGTGCCAGCAGGGCCCGGGAATCAGATACGCAGTATTTT. Translating it yields CASRARESDTQYF.

This rearrangement joins TRBV10-3 to TRBJ1-5, with 9 bases matching TRBD1. CDR1 and CDR2 from the germline V gene are ENHRY and SYGVKD. The CDR3 extends over 14 amino acids. J lost 5 bases, V lost 5 bases, and 4 bases had no gene match. CDR3: CAISHRDRDQPQHF. CDR3 in DNA: TGTGCCATCAGTCACCGGGACAGGGATCAGCCCCAGCATTTT.

About this clone: The germline gene is not matched at one end of the junction; a read error may be the cause. The chain employs TRBV18 and TRBJ2-6, with 9 bases aligning to TRBD1. The CDR3 contains 16 residues. Germline CDR1 is KGHSH and CDR2 is LQKENI. The chain's CDR3 is CASSSQGANGANGLTF. The CDR3 DNA follows: TGTGCCAGCTCCTCACAGGGGGCTAATGGGGCCAACGGCCTGACTTTC.

The chain is built from TRBV28 and TRBJ1-1, with 7 bases lining up with TRBD1. The V and J ends lost 6 bases and 6 bases, in that order; junction bases with no gene match: 7. This CDR3 is built from 13 residues. The V gene's germline CDR1 is MDHEN and CDR2 SYDVKM. The CDR3 loop is CASRLTGVAEAFF. CDR3 DNA sequence: TGTGCCAGCAGACTCACAGGGGTTGCTGAAGCTTTCTTT.

CDR3 coding DNA: TGTGCCAGTAGTAAGACTAGCGGGGGGGCCGGAGAGACCCAGTACTTC. It translates to CASSKTSGGAGETQYF. The chain carries TRBV19 and TRBJ2-5, with TRBD2 identical over 14 bases. CDR1 and CDR2 (germline): LNHDA, SQIVND (reference sequence). The CDR3 spans 16 residues. With 4 bases clipped from V and 4 bases from J, the junction kept 5 bases outside the gene matches.

The chain has TRBV2 and TRBJ2-1; 9 positions match TRBD1. The CDR3 consists of 17 residues. After removal of 0 bases from V and 5 bases from J, the junction contained 8 bases not matched to a gene. Germline CDR1 SNHLY, CDR2 FYNNEI. The DNA of the CDR3 is TGTGCCAGCAGTGAAGCGCCCCCGGGACAGGGCAACAATGAGCAGTTCTTC. Translation: CASSEAPPGQGNNEQFF.

This clone was counted a single time. The V call is TRBV5-4, the J call TRBJ2-1; 11 bases line up with TRBD1. This CDR3 has 19 amino acids. Losses at the gene ends were 4 bases for V and 1 base for J; bases not matched to a gene: 13. CDR1 is SGHNT, CDR2 YYREEE, per germline (reference sequence). For the CDR3, the DNA is TGTGCCAGCAGCCCCGGACAGGGGGCGTCCCCCAGGTCCTACAATGAGCAGTTCTTC. This encodes CASSPGQGASPRSYNEQFF.

The chain combines TRBV5-1 with TRBJ1-1, with 8 positions matching TRBD1. Trimming removed 4 bases from V and 1 base from J; junction bases left unmatched: 3. Germline-derived CDR1 and CDR2 are SGHRS and YFSETQ. This CDR3 is 14 amino acids long. CDR3 bases: TGCGCCAGCAGCAAGGGACAGGCGAACACTGAAGCTTTCTTT. Translation gives CASSKGQANTEAFF.

This clone was counted a few times. This chain links TRBV5-6 with TRBJ2-5; 9 bases map to TRBD1. The ends lost 2 bases at V and 6 bases at J; junction bases unmatched: 2. Germline CDR1 SGHDT, CDR2 YYEEEE. There are 13 residues in the CDR3. CDR3 nucleotide sequence: TGTGCCAGCAGCTTACAGGGGGCGAAGACCCAGTACTTC. This sequence encodes CASSLQGAKTQYF.

In its sample, this clone was seen a few times. The J gene is TRBJ2-6, the V gene TRBV5-4; a possible D gene is TRBD2 (5 bases). Between the trimmed V and J ends, which lost 4 bases and 0 bases, there was a span of 11 bases. Germline lookup yields CDR1 SGHNT and CDR2 YYREEE (reference sequence). This CDR3 spans 16 amino acids. Written as DNA, the CDR3 is TGTGCCAGCAGCCATCTAACTAGCTCTGGGGCCAACGTCCTGACTTTC. It specifies CASSHLTSSGANVLTF.

The chain is built from TRBV19 and TRBJ2-7; 7 nucleotides align to TRBD1. The CDR3 is 15 residues long. CDR1 and CDR2 from the germline V gene are LNHDA and SQIVND (reference sequence). J gave up 3 bases and V 4 bases, and 9 bases lay outside the gene matches. In DNA form, the CDR3 reads TGTGCCAGTAGTAACCTACAGGGGTCAGACTACGAGCAGTACTTC. Translated: CASSNLQGSDYEQYF.